This passage covers 9 T cell receptor beta chains from one sample sequenced in a study of CXCR3-negative and CXCR3-positive naive CD8 T cells. The TRB libraries of cDNA were built by UMI-labeled 5' RACE. TCRdb reprocessed the 5' RACE reads and keeps a single row for each CDR3 protein, giving no DNA. Listed are about 110,000 distinct CDR3 sequences; approximately 0.38% falls within the top ten. Study-wide results and limits: More hydrophobic TRB CDR3s occurred in CXCR3-positive than in CXCR3-negative naive cells.

These TCRs' antigens remain unknown. Input material: naive CXCR3+ CD8+ T cells from blood. Subset noted: CD45RO-CCR7+CD27+CD95- naive CD8+ T cells expressing CXCR3 (TNR3+). All receptors derive from a human donor in good health. Some clones in this sample may be carry-over from other donors' samples.

The chain recombines TRBV6-1 with TRBJ2-5; the D call of TRBD2 rests on TCRdb alone, since no DNA is present to check it. Germline-derived CDR1 and CDR2 are MNHNS and SASEGT. The CDR3 has 14 amino acids. The CDR3 sequence: CASRLLAGQETQYF.

V gene TRBV11-2 combines with J gene TRBJ2-5; TCRdb outputs TRBD1, but without DNA this stays unchecked. The CDR3 sequence is 15 residues long. The germline CDR1 and CDR2 sequences are SGHAT and FQNNGV. CDR3 protein: CASSFSGQGWETQYF.

This chain connects TRBV4-1 to TRBJ1-1; with no DNA, the TCRdb D assignment of TRBD1 cannot be verified. There are 14 residues in the CDR3. Per the germline V gene, CDR1 is MGHRA and CDR2 is YSYEKL. This chain's CDR3 is CASSQQGLNTEAFF.

Here the CDR3 reads CASSLVEGNTEAFF. The rearrangement links TRBV5-1 to TRBJ1-1. Looked up from germline, CDR1 is SGHRS and CDR2 is YFSETQ. This CDR3 spans 14 amino acids.

The chain recombines TRBV13 with TRBJ2-1; TCRdb proposes TRBD2, but this gene call is untestable without DNA. The CDR3 extends over 17 amino acids. The germline gives CDR1 PRHDT, CDR2 FYEKMQ (reference sequence). The CDR3: CASSSLAGGYSYNEQFF.

The gene calls are TRBV5-5 and TRBJ2-1; no DNA is available, so the TRBD2 call from TCRdb remains unchecked. The length of the CDR3 is 18 residues. The germline V gene has CDR1 SGHKS and CDR2 YYEKEE (reference sequence). CDR3 in amino acids: CASSFSHYERGVSSEQFF.

The chain couples TRBV6-6 to TRBJ2-1; TCRdb reports TRBD1, a call that lacks DNA to check it against. The CDR3 spans 21 residues. Germline CDR1 MNHNY, CDR2 SVGAGI (reference sequence). The CDR3 region is CASSYSPHGGTVSRRDNEQFF.

The chain is built from TRBV28 and TRBJ2-1; TCRdb indicates TRBD2, and absent DNA this call remains unverified. There are 16 residues in the CDR3. Germline V CDR1 and CDR2: MDHEN, SYDVKM. The CDR3 sequence is CASSLSGLAGMDEQFF. Supplemented by reference TRBV28 and TRBJ2-1, the full variable domain reads DVKVTQSSRYLVKRTGEKVFLECVQDMDHENMFWYRQDPGLGLRLIYFSYDVKMKEKGDIPEGYSVSREKKERFSLILESASTNQTSMYLCASSLSGLAGMDEQFFGPGTRLTVL.

The chain uses TRBV4-3 and TRBJ2-3. The CDR3 loop spans 17 amino acids. CDR1 LGHNA and CDR2 YSLEER come from the germline V gene. The CDR3 here is CASSQEVMGTYTDTQYF.